This T cell receptor (beta chain) was sequenced for a study of regulatory T cells in long-lasting Graves disease. The time point here: newly diagnosed GD, antithyroid drugs for less than 3 months. Preparation of the TCR library used RNA extracted from PBMCs. By American Thyroid Association guidelines, Graves' disease was diagnosed in the cohort. Tubes containing EDTA received around 9.5 milliliters of drawn peripheral blood. There are 17 residues in the CDR3. V was clipped by 5 bases and J by 2 bases, with 19 bases between them. Concerning this clonotype itself: Its cognate antigen is unknown.

For TCR beta, libraries came from iRepertoire HTBI primers and Arm-PCR of CDR3 regions. Original methodology: Detected in the samples were about 60 TRBV and under 15 TRBJ segments. MiXCR was run by TCRdb on the multiplex PCR reads, yielding one entry per CDR3 protein. What appears here as the V and J calls and clone size reflects TCRdb's work, not the paper's. The sample lists about 620,000 distinct CDR3 sequences, under 20% occurring once. Study results and limitations: When disease was persistent, TRBV28, TRBJ1-2 and TRBJ2-5 were the favored segments.

Another study also made use of these data, one on T cells in Graves' hyperthyroidism and ophthalmopathy.

This chain uses TRBV12-3 or TRBV12-4 with TRBJ1-3; D is possibly TRBD1 (6 bases). This material consisted of peripheral blood mononuclear cells (PBMCs), taken at new diagnosis, from a patient treated with antithyroid drugs. This clonotype was sampled from a woman aged 25 to 39 with Graves disease. The CDR3 coding sequence is TGTGCCAGCAGTCCCCACCTTCCGGGGGCGGCTGGAAACACCATATATTTT. Translation gives CASSPHLPGAAGNTIYF.